Below, one T cell receptor beta chain is given with its context. Antigen specificity is unknown. This entry is derived from a study of beta chain features in type 1 diabetes. Whole-study findings and limits: TCRB CDR3s from Type 1 diabetes patients were moderately but significantly shorter in all four CD4+ subsets. Any HLA-type effect on TCRB rearrangement remained unresolved here. Patients' naive, central memory and regulatory TCRB repertoires appeared more alike than those of healthy donors.

This CDR3 has 20 residues. Trimming cost V 1 base and J 0 bases; bases outside gene matches: 9. Germline V CDR1 and CDR2: LGHNA, YNFKEQ. Sequenced material consisted of expressed TCRB transcripts (all of the isolated RNA was reverse transcribed). The read count averaged around 3.5 million across naive, central memory and regulatory T cell samples. The assay was immunoSEQ multiplex PCR, and TCRdb's table has in-frame clones only and misses some. Here the sample spans 280,000 or so clones, approximately 16% being singletons. One heparinised blood draw, averaging roughly 0.11 L, came from each donor. Sequencing input: naive CD4+ T cells from blood. The receptor comes from a young man with type 1 diabetes. V gene TRBV4-2 combines with J gene TRBJ2-1; 13 bases match TRBD2. The CDR3 spells CASSQGVGLAGVGSYNEQFF. The DNA for the CDR3 is TGTGCCAGCAGCCAAGGGGTTGGACTAGCGGGAGTCGGCTCCTACAATGAGCAGTTCTTC.